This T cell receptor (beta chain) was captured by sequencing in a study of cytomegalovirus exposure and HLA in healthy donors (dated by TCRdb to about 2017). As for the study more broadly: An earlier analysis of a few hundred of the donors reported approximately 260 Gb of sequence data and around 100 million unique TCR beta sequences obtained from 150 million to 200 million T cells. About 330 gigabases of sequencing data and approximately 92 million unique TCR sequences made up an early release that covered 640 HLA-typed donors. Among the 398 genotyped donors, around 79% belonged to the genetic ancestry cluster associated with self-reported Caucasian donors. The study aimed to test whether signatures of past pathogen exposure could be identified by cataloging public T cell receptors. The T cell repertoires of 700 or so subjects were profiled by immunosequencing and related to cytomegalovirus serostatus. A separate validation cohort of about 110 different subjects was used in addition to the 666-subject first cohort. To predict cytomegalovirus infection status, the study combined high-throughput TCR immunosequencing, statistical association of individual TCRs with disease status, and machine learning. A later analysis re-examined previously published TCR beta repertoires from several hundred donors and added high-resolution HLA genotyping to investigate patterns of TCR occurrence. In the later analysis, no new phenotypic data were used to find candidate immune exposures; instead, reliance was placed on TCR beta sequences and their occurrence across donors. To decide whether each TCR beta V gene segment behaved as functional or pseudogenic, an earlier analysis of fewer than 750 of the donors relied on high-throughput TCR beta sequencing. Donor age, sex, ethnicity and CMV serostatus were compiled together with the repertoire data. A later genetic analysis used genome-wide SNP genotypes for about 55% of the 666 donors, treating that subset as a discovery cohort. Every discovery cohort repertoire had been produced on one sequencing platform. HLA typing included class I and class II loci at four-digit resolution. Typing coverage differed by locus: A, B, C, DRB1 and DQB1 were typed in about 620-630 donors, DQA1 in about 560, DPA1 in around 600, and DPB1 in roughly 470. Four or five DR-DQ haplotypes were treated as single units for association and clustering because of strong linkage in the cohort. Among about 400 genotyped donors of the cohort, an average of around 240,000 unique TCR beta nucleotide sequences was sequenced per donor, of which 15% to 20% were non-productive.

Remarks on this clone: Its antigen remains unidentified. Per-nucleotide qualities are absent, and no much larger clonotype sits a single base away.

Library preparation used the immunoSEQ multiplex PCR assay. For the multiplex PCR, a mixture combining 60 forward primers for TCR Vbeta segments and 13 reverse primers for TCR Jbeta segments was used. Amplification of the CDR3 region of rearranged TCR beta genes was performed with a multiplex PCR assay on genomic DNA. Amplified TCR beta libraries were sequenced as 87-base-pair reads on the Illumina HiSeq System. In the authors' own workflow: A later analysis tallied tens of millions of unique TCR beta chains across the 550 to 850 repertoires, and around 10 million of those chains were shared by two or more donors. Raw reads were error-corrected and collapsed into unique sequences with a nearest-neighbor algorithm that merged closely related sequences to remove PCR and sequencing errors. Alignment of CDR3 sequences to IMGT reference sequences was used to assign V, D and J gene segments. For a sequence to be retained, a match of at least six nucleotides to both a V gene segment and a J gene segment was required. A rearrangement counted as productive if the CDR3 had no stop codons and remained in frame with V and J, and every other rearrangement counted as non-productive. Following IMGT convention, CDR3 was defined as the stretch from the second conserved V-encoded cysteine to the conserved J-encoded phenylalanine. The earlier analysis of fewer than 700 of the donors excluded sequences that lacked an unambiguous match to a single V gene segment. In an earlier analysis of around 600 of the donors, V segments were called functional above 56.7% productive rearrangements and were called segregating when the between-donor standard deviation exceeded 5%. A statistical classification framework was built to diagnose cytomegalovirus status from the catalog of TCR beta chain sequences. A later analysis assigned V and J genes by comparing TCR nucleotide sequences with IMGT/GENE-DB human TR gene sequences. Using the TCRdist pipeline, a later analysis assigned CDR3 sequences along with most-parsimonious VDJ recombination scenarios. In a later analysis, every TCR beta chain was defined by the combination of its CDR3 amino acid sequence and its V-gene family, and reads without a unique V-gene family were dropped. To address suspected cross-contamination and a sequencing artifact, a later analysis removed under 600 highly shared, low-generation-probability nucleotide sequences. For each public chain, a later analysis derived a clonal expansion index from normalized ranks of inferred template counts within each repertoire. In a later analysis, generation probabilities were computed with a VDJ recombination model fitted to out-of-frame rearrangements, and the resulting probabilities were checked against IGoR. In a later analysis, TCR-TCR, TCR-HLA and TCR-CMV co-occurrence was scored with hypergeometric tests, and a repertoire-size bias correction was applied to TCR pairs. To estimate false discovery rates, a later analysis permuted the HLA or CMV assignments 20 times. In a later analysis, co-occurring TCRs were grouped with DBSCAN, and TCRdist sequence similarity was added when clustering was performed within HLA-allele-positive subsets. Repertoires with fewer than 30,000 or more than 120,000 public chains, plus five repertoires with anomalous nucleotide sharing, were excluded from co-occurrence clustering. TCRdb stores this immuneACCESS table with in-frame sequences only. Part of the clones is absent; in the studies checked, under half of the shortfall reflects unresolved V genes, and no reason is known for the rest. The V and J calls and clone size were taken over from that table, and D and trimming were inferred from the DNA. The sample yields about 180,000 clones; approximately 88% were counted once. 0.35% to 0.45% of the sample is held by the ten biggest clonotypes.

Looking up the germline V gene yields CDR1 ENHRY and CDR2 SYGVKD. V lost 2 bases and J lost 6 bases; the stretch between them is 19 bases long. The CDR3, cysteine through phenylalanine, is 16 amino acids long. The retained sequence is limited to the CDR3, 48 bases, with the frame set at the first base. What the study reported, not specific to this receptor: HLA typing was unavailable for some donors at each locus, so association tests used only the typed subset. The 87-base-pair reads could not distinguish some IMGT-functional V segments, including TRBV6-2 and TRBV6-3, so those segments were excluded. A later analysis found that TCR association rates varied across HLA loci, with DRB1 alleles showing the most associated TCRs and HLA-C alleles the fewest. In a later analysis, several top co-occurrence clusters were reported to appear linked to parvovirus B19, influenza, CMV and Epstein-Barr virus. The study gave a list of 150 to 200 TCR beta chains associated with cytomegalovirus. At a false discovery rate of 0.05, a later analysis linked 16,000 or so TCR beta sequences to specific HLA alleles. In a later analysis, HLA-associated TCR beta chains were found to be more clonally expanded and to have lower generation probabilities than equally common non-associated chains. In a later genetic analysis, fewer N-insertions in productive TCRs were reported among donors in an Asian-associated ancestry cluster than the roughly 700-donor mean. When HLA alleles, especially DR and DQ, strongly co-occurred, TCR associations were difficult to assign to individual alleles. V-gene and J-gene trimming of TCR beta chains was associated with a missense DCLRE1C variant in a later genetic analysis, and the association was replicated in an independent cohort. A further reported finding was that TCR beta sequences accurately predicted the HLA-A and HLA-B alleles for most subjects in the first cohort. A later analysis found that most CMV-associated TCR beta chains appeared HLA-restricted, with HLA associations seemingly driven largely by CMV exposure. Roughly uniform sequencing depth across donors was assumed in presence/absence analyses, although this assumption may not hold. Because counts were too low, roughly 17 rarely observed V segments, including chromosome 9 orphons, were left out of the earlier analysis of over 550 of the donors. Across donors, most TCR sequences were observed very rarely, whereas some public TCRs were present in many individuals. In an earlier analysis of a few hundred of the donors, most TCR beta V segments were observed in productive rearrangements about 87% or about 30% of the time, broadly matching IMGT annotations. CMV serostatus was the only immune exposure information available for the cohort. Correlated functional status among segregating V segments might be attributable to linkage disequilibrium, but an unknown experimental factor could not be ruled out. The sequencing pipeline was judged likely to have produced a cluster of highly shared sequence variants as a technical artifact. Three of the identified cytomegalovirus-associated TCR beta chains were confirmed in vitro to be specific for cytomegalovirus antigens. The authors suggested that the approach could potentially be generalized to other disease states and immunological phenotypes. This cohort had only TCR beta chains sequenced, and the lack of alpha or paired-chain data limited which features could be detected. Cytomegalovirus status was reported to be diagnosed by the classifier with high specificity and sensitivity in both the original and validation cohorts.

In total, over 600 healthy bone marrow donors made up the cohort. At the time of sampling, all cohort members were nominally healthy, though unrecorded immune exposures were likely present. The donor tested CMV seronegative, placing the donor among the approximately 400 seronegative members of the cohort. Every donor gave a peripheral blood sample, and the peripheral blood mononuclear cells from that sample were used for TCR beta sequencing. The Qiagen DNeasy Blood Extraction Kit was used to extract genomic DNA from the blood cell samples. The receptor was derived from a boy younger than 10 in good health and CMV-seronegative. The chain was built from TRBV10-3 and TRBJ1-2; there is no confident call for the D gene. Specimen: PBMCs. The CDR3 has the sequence CAISEPQEPPMDGYTF. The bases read TGTGCCATCAGTGAGCCGCAGGAACCTCCGATGGATGGCTACACCTTC.